The 6 T cell receptor beta chains below all came from one sample that was sequenced in a study of blood T cell repertoires in COVID-19. Profiling relied on immunoSEQ multiplex PCR, and the TCRdb table lists in-frame clones only, not all of them. The data show more than 300,000 clones, 90% seen once. Sample: PBMCs or T cells enriched from blood (not recorded which). The source is a woman aged 25-40 years who had been exposed to COVID-19.

The chain joins TRBV12-5 to TRBJ2-3, with D unresolved. This CDR3 is 15 amino acids long. The germline gives CDR1 LGHNT, CDR2 FRNRAP. V was shortened by 6 bases and J by 2 bases, with 15 bases between the two germline ends. CDR3 bases: TGTGCTAGTGGGCAGTTCCCCGCCCTCACAGATACGCAGTATTTT. This sequence encodes CASGQFPALTDTQYF.

The table lists this clone with a few counts. The chain employs TRBV18 and TRBJ2-5; the match to TRBD2 covers 7 bases. The V gene end was trimmed by 3 bases and the J gene end by 2 bases; junction bases not matched to a gene: 9. This CDR3 is built from 16 residues. Per the germline V gene, CDR1 is KGHSH and CDR2 is LQKENI. Here the CDR3 DNA reads TGTGCCAGCTCACCGGGGGGGGGAAGAAGACAAGAGACCCAGTACTTC. Translation: CASSPGGGRRQETQYF.

This chain joins TRBV7-6 and TRBJ2-3; 9 bases agree with TRBD2. CDR1 is SGHVS and CDR2 is FNYEAQ in the germline V gene. The J segment lost 3 bases and the V segment lost 5 bases, leaving 9 bases of the junction unmatched. This CDR3 region has 16 residues. The CDR3 spells CASSPFSGGRTDTQYF. CDR3 sequence (DNA): TGTGCCAGCAGCCCTTTCAGCGGGGGGCGTACAGATACGCAGTATTTT.

The CDR3 DNA reads as TGCGCCAGCAGCCCGAGCGGGGGCCACTACAATGAGCAGTTCTTC. This sequence encodes CASSPSGGHYNEQFF. V and J are TRBV4-3 and TRBJ2-1; the match to TRBD2 covers 8 bases. The CDR3 has 15 amino acids. Unmatched junction bases numbered 5, after V lost 4 bases and J lost 3 bases. Germline V gives CDR1 LGHNA, CDR2 YSLEER.

This clone came up once. The V and J genes are TRBV6-2 or TRBV6-3 and TRBJ1-1; 9 positions agree with TRBD1. This CDR3 contains 13 residues. Per germline, CDR1 MNHEY and CDR2 SVGEGT. J lost 8 bases, V lost 4 bases, and 5 bases had no gene match. The CDR3: CASSWGQGLEAFF. CDR3 DNA: TGTGCCAGCAGTTGGGGACAGGGTTTGGAAGCTTTCTTT.

V gene TRBV3-1 (or the pseudogene TRBV3-2) combines with J gene TRBJ2-5, with 7 bases matching TRBD2. Looked up from germline, CDR1 is LGHDT and CDR2 is YNNKEL (reference sequence). V dropped 3 bases and J dropped 5; count of bases not matched to a gene: 9. The length of the CDR3 is 15 residues. CDR3 DNA sequence: TGTGCCAGCAGCCATCCCTGGACTAGGCGGGAGACCCAGTACTTC. Encoded protein: CASSHPWTRRETQYF.